This T cell receptor beta chain came from a study of blood T cells in healthy people across ages. Study results and caveats: Significant beta diversity loss was already apparent by age roughly 43, declining roughly linearly.

Isolated PBMCs totaled at least 6.5 million in each sample. For the second PCR, which ran for about 7 to 11 cycles, a sample-barcoded 5' primer and a J-beta primer mix were used. One entry per CDR3 protein results from TCRdb running MiXCR on the 5' RACE reads. This table has approximately 1,700,000 distinct CDR3 sequences, approximately 39% appearing once. The CDR3 runs to 18 residues. CDR1 is DFQATT, CDR2 SNEGSKA, per germline (reference sequence). J gave up 6 bases and V 3 bases, and 17 bases lay outside the gene matches. There are a few counts of this clonotype. Its antigen remains unidentified. The chain couples TRBV20-1 to TRBJ2-7, with 13 bases matching TRBD2. The sequence was collected from a human donor in good health. Sequenced material: blood. CDR3 in amino acids: CSARVMGLAGSSFFEQYF. CDR3 sequence (DNA): TGCAGTGCTAGGGTCATGGGACTAGCGGGGTCCTCCTTTTTCGAGCAGTACTTC.